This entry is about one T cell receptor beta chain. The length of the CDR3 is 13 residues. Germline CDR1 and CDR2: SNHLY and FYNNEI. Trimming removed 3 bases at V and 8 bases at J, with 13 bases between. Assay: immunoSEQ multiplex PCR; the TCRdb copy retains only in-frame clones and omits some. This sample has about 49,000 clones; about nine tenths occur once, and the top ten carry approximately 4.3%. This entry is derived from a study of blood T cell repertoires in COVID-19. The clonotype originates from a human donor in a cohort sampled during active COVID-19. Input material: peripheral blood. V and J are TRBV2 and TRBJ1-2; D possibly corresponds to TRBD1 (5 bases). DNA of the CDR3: TGTGCCAGCAGTGACTTGGGGCGTAGGGGCTACACCTTC. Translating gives CASSDLGRRGYTF.